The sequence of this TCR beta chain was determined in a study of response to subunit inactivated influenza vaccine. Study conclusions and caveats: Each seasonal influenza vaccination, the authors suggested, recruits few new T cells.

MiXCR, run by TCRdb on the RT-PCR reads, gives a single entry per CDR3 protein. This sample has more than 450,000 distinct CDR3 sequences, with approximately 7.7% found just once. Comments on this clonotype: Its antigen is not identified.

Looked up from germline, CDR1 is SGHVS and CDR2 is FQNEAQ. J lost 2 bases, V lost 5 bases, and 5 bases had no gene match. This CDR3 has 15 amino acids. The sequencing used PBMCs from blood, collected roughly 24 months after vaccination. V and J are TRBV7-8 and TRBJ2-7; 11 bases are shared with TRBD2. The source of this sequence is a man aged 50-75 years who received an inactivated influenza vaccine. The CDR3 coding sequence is TGTGCCAGCAGCAAGGGACTAGCGGAGACCTACGAGCAGTACTTC. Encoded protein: CASSKGLAETYEQYF. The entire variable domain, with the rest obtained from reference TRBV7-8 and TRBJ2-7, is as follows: GAGVSQSPRYKVAKRGQDVALRCDPISGHVSLFWYQQALGQGPEFLTYFQNEAQLDKSGLPSDRFFAERPEGSVSTLKIQRTQQEDSAVYLCASSKGLAETYEQYFGPGTRLTVT.